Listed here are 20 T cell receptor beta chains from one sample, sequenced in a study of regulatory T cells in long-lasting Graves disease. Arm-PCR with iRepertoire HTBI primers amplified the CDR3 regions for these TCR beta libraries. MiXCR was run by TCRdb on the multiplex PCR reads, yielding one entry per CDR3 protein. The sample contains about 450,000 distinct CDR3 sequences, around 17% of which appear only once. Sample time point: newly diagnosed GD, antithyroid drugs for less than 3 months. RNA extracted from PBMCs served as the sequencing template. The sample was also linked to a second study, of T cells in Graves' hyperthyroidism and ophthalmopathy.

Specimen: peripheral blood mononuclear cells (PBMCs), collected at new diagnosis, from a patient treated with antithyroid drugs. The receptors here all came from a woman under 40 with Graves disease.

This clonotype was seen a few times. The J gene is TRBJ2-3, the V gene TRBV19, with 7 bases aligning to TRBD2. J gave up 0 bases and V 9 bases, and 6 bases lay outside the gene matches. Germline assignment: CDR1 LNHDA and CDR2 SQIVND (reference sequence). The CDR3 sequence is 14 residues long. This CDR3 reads CASQGLTSTDTQYF. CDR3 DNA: TGTGCCAGCCAGGGACTAACAAGCACAGATACGCAGTATTTT.

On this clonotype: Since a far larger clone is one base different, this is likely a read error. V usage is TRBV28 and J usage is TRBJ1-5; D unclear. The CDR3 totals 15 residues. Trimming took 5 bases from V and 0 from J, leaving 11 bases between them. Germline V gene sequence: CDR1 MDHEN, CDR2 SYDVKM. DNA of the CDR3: TGTGCCAGCAGTGATTCCCGAATTAGCAATCAGCCCCAGCATTTT. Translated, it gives CASSDSRISNQPQHF. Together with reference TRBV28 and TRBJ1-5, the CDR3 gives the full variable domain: DVKVTQSSRYLVKRTGEKVFLECVQDMDHENMFWYRQDPGLGLRLIYFSYDVKMKEKGDIPEGYSVSREKKERFSLILESASTNQTSMYLCASSDSRISNQPQHFGDGTRLSIL.

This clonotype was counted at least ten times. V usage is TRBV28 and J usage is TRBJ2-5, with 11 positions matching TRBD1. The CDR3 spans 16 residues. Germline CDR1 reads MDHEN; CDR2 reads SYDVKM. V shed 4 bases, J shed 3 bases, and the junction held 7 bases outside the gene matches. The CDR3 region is CASSSPRDRGEETQYF. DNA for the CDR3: TGTGCCAGCAGTTCCCCCCGGGACAGGGGGGAAGAGACCCAGTACTTC. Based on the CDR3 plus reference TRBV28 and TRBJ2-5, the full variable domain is DVKVTQSSRYLVKRTGEKVFLECVQDMDHENMFWYRQDPGLGLRLIYFSYDVKMKEKGDIPEGYSVSREKKERFSLILESASTNQTSMYLCASSSPRDRGEETQYFGPGTRLLVL.

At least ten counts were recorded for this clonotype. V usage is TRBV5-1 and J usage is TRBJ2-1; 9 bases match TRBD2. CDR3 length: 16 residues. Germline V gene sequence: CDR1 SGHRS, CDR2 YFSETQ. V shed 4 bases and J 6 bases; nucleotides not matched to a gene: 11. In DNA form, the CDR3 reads TGCGCCAGCAGCCCCCGTCCGGGACTAGCTGGCAATGAGCAGTTCTTC. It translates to CASSPRPGLAGNEQFF.

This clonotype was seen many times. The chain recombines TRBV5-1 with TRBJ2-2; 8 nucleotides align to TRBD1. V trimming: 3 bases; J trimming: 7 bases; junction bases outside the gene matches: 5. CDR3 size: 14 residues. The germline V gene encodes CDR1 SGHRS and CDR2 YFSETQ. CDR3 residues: CASSSDRVDGELFF. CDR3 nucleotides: TGCGCCAGCAGCTCGGACAGGGTTGACGGGGAGCTGTTTTTT.

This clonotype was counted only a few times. As DNA, the CDR3 is TGTGCCAGCAGTACCGACAGGGCCTATGGCTACACCTTC. This encodes CASSTDRAYGYTF. J is TRBJ1-2 and V is TRBV6-1; 7 bases map to TRBD1. Germline assignment: CDR1 MNHNS and CDR2 SASEGT. Germline trimming cut 5 bases from V and 4 bases from J; bases unmatched to any gene: 4. This CDR3 is 13 amino acids long.

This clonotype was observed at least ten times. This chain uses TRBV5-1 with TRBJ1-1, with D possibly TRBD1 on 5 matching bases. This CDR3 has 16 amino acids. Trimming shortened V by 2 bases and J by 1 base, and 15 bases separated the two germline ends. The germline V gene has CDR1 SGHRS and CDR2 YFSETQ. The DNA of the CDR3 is TGCGCCAGCAGCTTCCCCATCCGGGGGACGAACACTGAAGCTTTCTTT. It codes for CASSFPIRGTNTEAFF.

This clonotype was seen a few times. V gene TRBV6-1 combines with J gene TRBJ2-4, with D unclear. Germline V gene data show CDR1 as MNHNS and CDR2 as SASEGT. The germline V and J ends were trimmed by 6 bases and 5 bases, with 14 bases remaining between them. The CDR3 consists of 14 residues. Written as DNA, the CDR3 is TGTGCCAGCAGCGCCGCCTACATAGAAAACATTCAGTACTTC. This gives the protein CASSAAYIENIQYF.

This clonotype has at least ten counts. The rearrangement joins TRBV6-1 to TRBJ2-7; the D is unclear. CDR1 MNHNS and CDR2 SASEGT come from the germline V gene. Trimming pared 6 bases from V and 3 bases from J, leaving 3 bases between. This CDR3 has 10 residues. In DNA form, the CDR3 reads TGTGCCAGCAGGGACTACGAGCAGTACTTC. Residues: CASRDYEQYF.

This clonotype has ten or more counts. The CDR3 region is CASSYRDPNTGELFF. CDR3 bases: TGTGCCAGCAGTTACAGGGATCCGAACACCGGGGAGCTGTTTTTT. V is TRBV6-2 or TRBV6-3 and J is TRBJ2-2; D uncertain. Germline CDR1 reads MNHEY; CDR2 reads SVGEGT. CDR3 size: 15 residues. V gave up 2 bases and J gave up 0 bases, with 7 bases separating them.

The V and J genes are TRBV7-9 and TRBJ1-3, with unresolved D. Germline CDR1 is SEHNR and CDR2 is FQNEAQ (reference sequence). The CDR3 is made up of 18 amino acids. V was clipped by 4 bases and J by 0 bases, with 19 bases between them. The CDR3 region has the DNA TGTGCCAGCAGCTCTATTCCAAACTTCATTAACTCTGGAAACACCATATATTTT. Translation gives CASSSIPNFINSGNTIYF.

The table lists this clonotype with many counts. CDR3 bases: TGTGCCAGCAGCGAGACTAGCGAGAGAAACGAGCAGTACTTC. Its translation: CASSETSERNEQYF. The chain is built from TRBV9 and TRBJ2-7; TRBD2 matches at 8 bases. Trimming at V came to 3 bases and at J to 5 bases, leaving 7 bases not matched to a gene. Germline CDR1 reads SGDLS; CDR2 reads YYNGEE. This CDR3 comprises 14 residues.

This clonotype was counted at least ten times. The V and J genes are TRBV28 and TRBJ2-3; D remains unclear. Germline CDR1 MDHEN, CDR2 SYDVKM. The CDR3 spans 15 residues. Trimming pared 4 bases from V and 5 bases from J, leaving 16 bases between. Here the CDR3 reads CASSSRPPRKDTQYF. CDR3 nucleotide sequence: TGTGCCAGCAGTTCTCGTCCGCCCCGCAAAGATACGCAGTATTTT.

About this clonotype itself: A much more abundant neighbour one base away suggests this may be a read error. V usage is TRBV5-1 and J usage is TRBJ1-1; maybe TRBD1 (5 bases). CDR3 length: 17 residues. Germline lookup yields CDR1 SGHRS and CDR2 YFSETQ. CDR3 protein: CASSYRRGSFGNTEASF. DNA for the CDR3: TGCGCCAGCAGCTATCGGCGGGGGAGTTTTGGGAACACTGAAGCTTCCTTT.

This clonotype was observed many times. The CDR3 sequence: CASSYDRNYEQYF. The CDR3 nucleotides read TGTGCCAGCAGTTACGACAGGAACTACGAGCAGTACTTC. This rearrangement joins TRBV6-5 to TRBJ2-7; D perhaps matches TRBD1 (6 bases). CDR1 is MNHEY, CDR2 SVGAGI, per germline. CDR3 length: 13 amino acids. Trimming left V 2 bases short and J 3 bases short, with 8 bases between.

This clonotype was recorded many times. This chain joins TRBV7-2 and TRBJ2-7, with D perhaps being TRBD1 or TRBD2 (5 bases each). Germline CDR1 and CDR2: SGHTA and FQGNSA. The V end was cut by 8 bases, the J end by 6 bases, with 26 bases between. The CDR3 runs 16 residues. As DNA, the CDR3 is TGTGCCAGCTCTCGGGGCTCGTCAACCCTAACCCCCGAGCAGTACTTC. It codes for CASSRGSSTLTPEQYF.

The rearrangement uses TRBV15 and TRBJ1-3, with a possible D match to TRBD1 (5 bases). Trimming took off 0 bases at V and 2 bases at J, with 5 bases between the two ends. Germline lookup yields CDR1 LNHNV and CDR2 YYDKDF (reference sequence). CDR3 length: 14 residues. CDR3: CATSRDRAGNTIYF. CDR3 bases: TGTGCCACCAGCAGAGACAGGGCTGGAAACACCATATATTTT.

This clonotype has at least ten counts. In DNA form, the CDR3 reads TGTGCCAGCGGGACAGGCCGGACAGAAAAACTGTTTTTT. Protein: CASGTGRTEKLFF. This rearrangement joins TRBV6-1 to TRBJ1-4, with TRBD1 matching over 8 bases. Germline V lookup: CDR1 MNHNS, CDR2 SASEGT. V dropped 8 bases and J dropped 8; count of bases not matched to a gene: 7. The CDR3 loop spans 13 amino acids.

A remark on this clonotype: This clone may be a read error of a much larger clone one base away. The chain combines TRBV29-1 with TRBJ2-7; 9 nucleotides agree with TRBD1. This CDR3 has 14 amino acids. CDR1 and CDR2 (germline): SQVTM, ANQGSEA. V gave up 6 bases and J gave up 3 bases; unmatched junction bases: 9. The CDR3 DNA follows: TGCAGCGTAAAGGGACAGGGTAGCATCTACGAGCAGTACTTC. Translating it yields CSVKGQGSIYEQYF.

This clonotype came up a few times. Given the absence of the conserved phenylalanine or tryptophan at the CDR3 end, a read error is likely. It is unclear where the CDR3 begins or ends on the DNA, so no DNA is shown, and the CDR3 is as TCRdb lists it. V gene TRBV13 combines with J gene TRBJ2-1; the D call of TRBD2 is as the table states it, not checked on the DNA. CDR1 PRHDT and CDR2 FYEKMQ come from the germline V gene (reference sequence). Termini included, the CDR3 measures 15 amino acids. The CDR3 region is CASSLGLGTGGRIVV.